The entry below describes one T cell receptor beta chain. Its antigen is currently unknown. CDR3 length equals 14 residues. The germline gives CDR1 SGHTA, CDR2 FQGNSA. J gave up 3 bases and V 5 bases, and 6 bases lay outside the gene matches. This entry is derived from a study of beta chain features in type 1 diabetes. Overall study results and limits: The influence of HLA type on TCRB rearrangement stayed undetermined. Patients with type 1 diabetes showed fewer VDJ junction insertions and more deletions. Shortening of TCRB CDR3s, moderate but significant, appeared in all four CD4+ subsets of Type 1 diabetes patients.

The entirety of the isolated RNA underwent reverse transcription, so expressed TCRB transcripts were sequenced. Assay used: immunoSEQ multiplex PCR; TCRdb lists only in-frame clones, some missing. The table records hundreds of thousands of clones, approximately 28% of them present only once. The chain is built from TRBV7-2 and TRBJ2-7; 8 bases line up with TRBD1. The TCR sequence derives from a man between 18 and 35 years old in good health. The sample consisted of naive CD4+ T cells from blood. CDR3: CASSLRQGFYEQYF. CDR3 nucleotide sequence: TGTGCCAGCAGCCTACGACAGGGGTTCTACGAGCAGTACTTC.